These T cell receptor beta chains were read from a single sample in a study of somatic mutations in cytotoxic T cells in rheumatoid arthritis. Clones were read by immunoSEQ multiplex PCR, and TCRdb kept only the in-frame ones, dropping some. The sample yields roughly 11,000 clones, over 65% seen once. Source material: CD8+ T cells sorted from blood. The receptors come from a man between 65 and 80 years old in good health. Both conserved end residues are part of each CDR3. D genes are given only for firm matches. Only some rows state a clone size, as once, few, many or a class for expanded clones.

D	V	size	J	CDR3	DNA
-	TRBV2	once	TRBJ2-7	CASASGGTSYEQYF	TGTGCCAGCGCAAGTGGCGGGACCTCCTACGAGCAGTACTTC
-	TRBV5-3	-	TRBJ1-2	CARSLVACNYGYTF	TGTGCCAGAAGCTTGGTGGCCTGTAACTATGGCTACACCTTC
-	TRBV30	-	TRBJ2-3	CAWSGEPEHTDTQYF	TGTGCCTGGAGTGGAGAGCCAGAACACACAGATACGCAGTATTTT
TRBD2	TRBV4-1	-	TRBJ2-7	CASSLGLAGEHEQYF	TGCGCCAGCAGCCTGGGACTAGCGGGAGAGCACGAGCAGTACTTC
TRBD2	TRBV2	-	TRBJ2-1	CASASSGGSYNEQFF	TGTGCCAGCGCTTCTAGCGGGGGCTCCTACAATGAGCAGTTCTTC
-	TRBV2	-	TRBJ1-1	CASSADQGAEAFF	TGTGCCAGCAGTGCGGACCAAGGCGCTGAAGCTTTCTTT
TRBD1	TRBV5-6	medium-sized	TRBJ1-4	CASSTGTGGLDEKLFF	TGTGCCAGCAGCACCGGGACAGGGGGTCTTGATGAAAAACTGTTTTTT
-	TRBV10-3	-	TRBJ2-7	CASSYDIPVGDSYEQYF	TGTGCCAGCAGTTACGATATTCCCGTCGGGGACTCCTACGAGCAGTACTTC
-	TRBV6-6	-	TRBJ1-2	CASTQEGSGTVGYTF	TGTGCCAGCACTCAAGAGGGCTCGGGGACGGTGGGCTACACCTTC
-	TRBV9	-	TRBJ2-5	CASSSDTGSLAETQYF	TGTGCCAGCAGCTCCGATACGGGCTCTCTTGCGGAGACCCAGTACTTC
-	TRBV10-1	-	TRBJ2-1	CASQTGTSDDEQFF	TGCGCCAGCCAGACCGGGACCAGCGACGATGAGCAGTTCTTC
TRBD2	TRBV4-1	few	TRBJ2-7	CASSQGGASGEQYF	TGCGCCAGCAGCCAAGGAGGGGCTAGCGGTGAGCAGTACTTC
-	TRBV14	-	TRBJ2-7	CASSQEPESPPGEQYF	TGTGCCAGCAGCCAAGAACCGGAGTCCCCTCCAGGCGAGCAGTACTTC
-	TRBV27	-	TRBJ1-2	CASSLSGGGRNGYTF	TGTGCCAGCAGTTTAAGCGGGGGCGGAAGGAATGGCTACACCTTC
-	TRBV4-2	few	TRBJ1-1	CASSQGLMAFF	TGTGCCAGCAGCCAGGGGTTAATGGCTTTCTTT